This T cell receptor (beta chain) appears in the sequencing data of a study of blood T cell repertoires in COVID-19. Original handling: Using reference gene primer amplification, nucleated cell counts were estimated. Produced via immunoSEQ multiplex PCR; TCRdb's table is partial and in-frame only. The V and J calls and clone size come from that table; D and trimming were worked out from the DNA. The sample includes more than 150,000 clones, approximately 80% seen only once; the top ten take roughly 0.58%. The specimen was peripheral blood. The receptor was isolated from a man between 60 and 75 years old with acute or convalescent COVID-19.

CDR3 bases: TGTGCCAGCAGCACAGGGGGGTCTTTATTAACTGGAAACACCATATATTTT. Encoded protein: CASSTGGSLLTGNTIYF. The V call is TRBV28, the J call TRBJ1-3, with 8 bases that match TRBD1. The CDR3 length is 17 residues. The junction had 12 bases not matched to a gene; V was cut back by 6 bases and J by 2 bases. CDR1 and CDR2 from the germline V gene are MDHEN and SYDVKM.